In its sample, the clone carrying this T cell receptor beta chain was seen a few times. Antigen: not known. V shed 4 bases and J 3 bases; nucleotides not matched to a gene: 5. CDR3 size: 15 residues. Germline lookup yields CDR1 KGHSH and CDR2 LQKENI. Amplification targeted TCR beta CDR3 regions from RNA transcripts. Carried out on the TCR CDR3, a first-round RT-PCR used the HTBI primer set. Via MiXCR, TCRdb re-called the multiplex PCR reads, giving one row per CDR3 protein. The sample holds more than 350,000 distinct CDR3 sequences, approximately 16% seen once. These data originate in a study of T cells in Graves' hyperthyroidism and ophthalmopathy. Overall study: Upon initial diagnosis and before any treatment, peripheral blood was collected. Study-wide results and caveats: Researchers report that a 13 V-J model separated ophthalmopathy from stable hyperthyroidism. Most thyroid clonotypes expanded above 0.001 were also detected in blood.

Specimen: blood. V and J are TRBV18 and TRBJ2-7, with 11 bases identical to TRBD2. This sequence originates from a woman aged 55-69 years with Graves' ophthalmopathy. This CDR3 reads CASSRSGTSGYEQYF. The CDR3 DNA follows: TGTGCCAGCTCACGATCCGGGACTAGCGGCTACGAGCAGTACTTC.